This record looks at one T cell receptor (beta chain) sequence and its context. Antigen unknown. Germline assignment: CDR1 MDHEN and CDR2 SYDVKM. The ends lost 4 bases at V and 1 base at J; junction bases unmatched: 8. The CDR3 length is 17 residues. This entry comes from a study of T cell responses to AZD1222 COVID-19 vaccine. Study outcomes and limitations: Baseline serology detected seropositivity in only a handful of AZD1222 recipients. Mapped onto spike, vaccine-associated CD4 TCRs spanned it and were dominant at 160-218 and 743-854. Sampled repertoires all dated from after the peak T cell response. Nearly half of the spike-specific TCRs reportedly recognize variant regions that carry no mutations.

Some clones are missing from TCRdb's copy, which holds only in-frame ones; the method was immunoSEQ multiplex PCR. The table records more than 100,000 clones, over 75% of them present only once. The sequences come from peripheral blood, collected 28 days after the second dose of the MenACWY control vaccine. The receptor's source is an adult who received the MenACWY meningococcal vaccine as a control. The chain joins TRBV28 to TRBJ1-5, with 9 bases fitting TRBD1. The CDR3 region has the DNA TGTGCCAGCAGTTATTACAGGGGGCGGGGGAGCAATCAGCCCCAGCATTTT. Protein product: CASSYYRGRGSNQPQHF.